This is a list of T cell receptor beta chains from one sample in a study of graft-versus-host responses after intestinal transplantation. The repertoire was sequenced with immunoSEQ multiplex PCR; TCRdb's copy has only in-frame clones and lacks some. Here the sample spans over 85,000 clones, roughly 91% being singletons. Their specific antigens are unknown. Material: unstimulated CD4+ T cells sorted from spleen or lymph node cells, obtained before transplant. Receptors were obtained from a human donor who was the organ donor for an intestinal transplant. Both conserved end residues are part of each CDR3. Fields, in order: D gene, clone size, V gene, J gene, CDR3 protein, CDR3 DNA. D genes are given only for firm matches. Part of the rows lack a size; the others show once, few, many or a class for expanded clones.

TRBD2	NA	TRBV7-2	TRBJ2-3	CASSLRLAGGPDTQYF	TGTGCCAGCAGCTTAAGGCTAGCGGGGGGACCAGATACGCAGTATTTT
NA	NA	TRBV2	TRBJ2-1	CASRAQESSYNEQFF	TGTGCCAGCAGGGCACAGGAGAGCTCCTACAATGAGCAGTTCTTC
TRBD2	NA	TRBV2	TRBJ2-1	CASIASGEHNEQFF	TGTGCCAGCATCGCCAGCGGGGAGCACAATGAGCAGTTCTTC
NA	NA	TRBV11-2	TRBJ2-7	CASSRQADEQYF	TGTGCCAGCAGCAGACAGGCCGACGAGCAGTACTTC
NA	NA	TRBV4-1	TRBJ2-5	CASARGAKETQYF	TGCGCCAGCGCTCGCGGTGCGAAAGAGACCCAGTACTTC
TRBD1	NA	TRBV25-1	TRBJ1-5	CASSSEGAYQPQHF	TGTGCCAGCAGTTCAGAGGGGGCTTATCAGCCCCAGCATTTT
TRBD1	once	TRBV5-4	TRBJ2-3	CASSPTGKATDTQYF	TGTGCCAGCAGCCCGACAGGGAAAGCCACAGATACGCAGTATTTT
TRBD1	once	TRBV7-9	TRBJ1-4	CASSIIRGRDEKLFF	TGTGCCAGCAGCATCATCAGGGGGCGGGATGAAAAACTGTTTTTT
NA	NA	TRBV28	TRBJ2-3	CATRQVGTDTQYF	TGTGCCACCCGACAGGTCGGAACAGATACGCAGTATTTT
TRBD1	NA	TRBV11-2	TRBJ2-3	CASSYRQGVPTDTQYF	TGTGCCAGCAGCTATAGACAGGGAGTCCCCACAGATACGCAGTATTTT
NA	NA	TRBV6-6	TRBJ2-2	CASRSGGNTGELFF	TGTGCCAGCAGATCCGGGGGGAACACCGGGGAGCTGTTTTTT
NA	NA	TRBV19	TRBJ1-1	CASHADTNTEAFF	TGTGCCAGTCACGCGGACACGAACACTGAAGCTTTCTTT
NA	NA	TRBV27	TRBJ1-4	CASSFGRVGEKLFF	TGTGCCAGCAGTTTCGGGAGAGTAGGAGAAAAACTGTTTTTT
NA	NA	TRBV7-9	TRBJ2-1	CAIAQGAGIGSYNEQFF	TGTGCCATCGCGCAAGGGGCGGGGATTGGCTCCTACAATGAGCAGTTCTTC
TRBD1	NA	TRBV5-4	TRBJ1-2	CASSLGQGLANYGYTF	TGTGCCAGCAGCTTGGGACAGGGCCTAGCTAACTATGGCTACACCTTC
NA	NA	TRBV18	TRBJ1-1	CASSPDRMNTEAFF	TGTGCCAGCTCACCAGATAGAATGAACACTGAAGCTTTCTTT
TRBD1	NA	TRBV19	TRBJ1-2	CASSWDRGSYGYTF	TGTGCCAGTAGTTGGGACAGGGGTTCCTATGGCTACACCTTC
TRBD2	NA	TRBV11-2	TRBJ2-1	CASSELWDYSSSYNEQFF	TGTGCCAGCAGCGAGCTATGGGACTATTCAAGCTCCTACAATGAGCAGTTCTTC
NA	NA	TRBV2	TRBJ2-7	CASRLTVVHEQYF	TGTGCCAGCAGACTGACAGTCGTCCACGAGCAGTACTTC
TRBD2	NA	TRBV6-6	TRBJ2-1	CASTTSERYNEQFF	TGTGCCAGCACCACTAGCGAAAGATACAATGAGCAGTTCTTC
NA	NA	TRBV29-1	TRBJ2-1	CSVHGVGRGRGYEQFF	TGCAGCGTCCATGGAGTCGGGCGGGGGCGAGGGTATGAGCAGTTCTTC
NA	few	TRBV6-1	TRBJ1-3	CASSVLTGFSGNTIYF	TGTGCCAGCAGTGTCCTTACAGGCTTCTCTGGAAACACCATATATTTT
NA	NA	TRBV19	TRBJ2-2	CASSPQKTNTGELFF	TGTGCCAGTAGTCCCCAGAAAACGAACACCGGGGAGCTGTTTTTT
NA	once	TRBV5-6	TRBJ2-1	CASYIQGIPYNEQFF	TGTGCCAGCTATATCCAGGGTATCCCCTACAATGAGCAGTTCTTC
TRBD1	NA	TRBV7-9	TRBJ1-3	CASSLFAGGPSGNTIYF	TGTGCCAGCAGCTTATTCGCAGGGGGCCCCTCTGGAAACACCATATATTTT
NA	NA	TRBV6-1	TRBJ1-2	CASSEAPVRVGEYGYTF	TGTGCCAGCAGTGAAGCACCGGTGCGCGTCGGGGAATATGGCTACACCTTC
TRBD2	few	TRBV19	TRBJ2-3	CASRQRGHTDTQYF	TGTGCCAGTAGGCAGCGGGGCCACACAGATACGCAGTATTTT
NA	NA	TRBV7-9	TRBJ1-1	CASSSPWASGVTEAFF	TGTGCCAGCAGCTCCCCGTGGGCCTCCGGTGTCACTGAAGCTTTCTTT
NA	NA	TRBV18	TRBJ1-6	CASSLGQGPLLSPLHF	TGTGCCAGCTCACTTGGACAAGGCCCGTTATTATCACCCCTCCACTTT
TRBD1	NA	TRBV20-1	TRBJ2-7	CSASGQLEQYF	TGCAGTGCCTCGGGACAGCTCGAGCAGTACTTC
NA	NA	TRBV11-2	TRBJ2-2	CASSSRSPNTGELFF	TGTGCCAGCAGCTCCCGGTCCCCCAACACCGGGGAGCTGTTTTTT
TRBD2	once	TRBV6-1	TRBJ2-2	CASSGLAGLAGELFF	TGTGCCAGCAGTGGACTAGCGGGGCTGGCCGGGGAGCTGTTTTTT
NA	NA	TRBV6-4	TRBJ1-5	CASSPFERAGDGNQPQHF	TGTGCCAGCAGCCCCTTCGAGCGGGCGGGGGATGGCAATCAGCCCCAGCATTTT
NA	NA	TRBV10-3	TRBJ1-1	CAISESLNQGAFF	TGTGCCATCAGTGAGTCGTTAAACCAGGGAGCTTTCTTT
TRBD1	NA	TRBV10-3	TRBJ1-1	CAISESGTGALNTEAFF	TGTGCCATCAGTGAGTCGGGAACAGGGGCCCTGAACACTGAAGCTTTCTTT
NA	NA	TRBV9	TRBJ1-1	CASSVGQGRATEAFF	TGTGCCAGCAGCGTAGGGCAGGGTAGGGCCACTGAAGCTTTCTTT
TRBD1	NA	TRBV29-1	TRBJ2-5	CSVERDQGGETQYF	TGCAGCGTTGAACGGGACCAAGGGGGCGAGACCCAGTACTTC
NA	NA	TRBV6-5	TRBJ2-5	CASSYEGLETQYF	TGTGCCAGCAGTTACGAGGGTCTTGAGACCCAGTACTTC
NA	NA	TRBV10-3	TRBJ2-7	CAISEGSSYEQYF	TGTGCCATCAGTGAGGGTAGCTCCTACGAGCAGTACTTC
TRBD1	NA	TRBV2	TRBJ2-2	CASREGRGLPNTGELFF	TGTGCCAGCAGGGAGGGCAGGGGGCTCCCGAACACCGGGGAGCTGTTTTTT
NA	NA	TRBV5-4	TRBJ2-1	CASSLGLTSSDEQFF	TGTGCCAGCAGCTTGGGCCTGACTAGTAGCGATGAGCAGTTCTTC
NA	NA	TRBV27	TRBJ1-6	CASRGVGQPLHF	TGTGCCAGCAGAGGGGTTGGGCAGCCGCTCCACTTT
TRBD1	NA	TRBV18	TRBJ1-5	CASSPQGAGNQPQHF	TGTGCCAGCTCGCCACAGGGGGCCGGCAATCAGCCCCAGCATTTT
TRBD2	NA	TRBV4-3	TRBJ2-1	CASSQGIWRGGNNEQFF	TGCGCCAGCAGCCAAGGGATCTGGCGGGGGGGCAACAATGAGCAGTTCTTC
NA	NA	TRBV10-1	TRBJ2-3	CASSDRGRVDTQYF	TGCGCCAGCAGTGATAGGGGCCGGGTAGATACGCAGTATTTT
TRBD1	NA	TRBV4-1	TRBJ2-3	CASSQAGGLRNTQYF	TGCGCCAGCAGCCAGGCAGGGGGCCTAAGGAATACGCAGTATTTT
TRBD2	NA	TRBV6-5	TRBJ2-3	CASSWTSGGSTDTQYF	TGTGCCAGCAGTTGGACTAGCGGGGGGTCTACAGATACGCAGTATTTT
NA	NA	TRBV7-2	TRBJ1-3	CASSLAAGNTIYF	TGTGCCAGCAGCTTAGCTGCGGGAAACACCATATATTTT
TRBD1	NA	TRBV27	TRBJ1-5	CASGYRGRNQPQHF	TGTGCCAGCGGGTACAGGGGGCGTAATCAGCCCCAGCATTTT
NA	NA	TRBV2	TRBJ1-3	CASSERRGGRSSGNTIYF	TGTGCCAGCAGTGAGAGGAGAGGGGGACGAAGCTCTGGAAACACCATATATTTT
TRBD2	once	TRBV27	TRBJ2-3	CASSPRLAGGTDTQYF	TGTGCCAGCAGTCCACGACTAGCGGGGGGCACAGATACGCAGTATTTT
TRBD2	NA	TRBV4-1	TRBJ2-3	CASSQDFGASGADTQYF	TGCGCCAGCAGCCAAGATTTCGGGGCTAGCGGGGCAGATACGCAGTATTTT
NA	NA	TRBV7-3	TRBJ1-3	CASSQAVGNTIYF	TGTGCCAGCAGCCAAGCGGTGGGAAACACCATATATTTT
NA	NA	TRBV7-8	TRBJ2-1	CASSLGGDYNEQFF	TGTGCCAGCAGCTTAGGCGGGGACTACAATGAGCAGTTCTTC
NA	NA	TRBV7-2	TRBJ1-6	CASSHAQNRLGPLHF	TGTGCCAGCAGCCACGCCCAAAATCGCCTAGGACCCCTCCACTTT
NA	NA	TRBV29-1	TRBJ2-5	CSVVVRETQYF	TGCAGCGTTGTAGTCCGGGAGACCCAGTACTTC
TRBD2	few	TRBV10-3	TRBJ2-7	CAISPSGGSGEQYF	TGTGCCATCAGTCCTAGCGGGGGAAGCGGCGAGCAGTACTTC
NA	NA	TRBV29-1	TRBJ1-1	CSVGTGTGGGSFF	NA
TRBD1	NA	TRBV5-3	TRBJ1-6	CARSTRPGQGSDSPLHF	TGTGCCAGAAGCACGCGACCGGGACAGGGGTCAGATTCACCCCTCCACTTT
NA	NA	TRBV6-5	TRBJ1-5	CASSDRQVNQPQHF	TGTGCCAGCAGTGATAGACAGGTCAATCAGCCCCAGCATTTT